This T cell receptor beta chain came from a study of breast tumors, draining lymph nodes, adjacent tissues. Study-wide results and limits: Tumor and nontumor repertoires were significantly more similar in luminal-like than in basal-like breast cancer. Tumor T cell lymph node origin was a supported hypothesis, not proven. Tumor repertoires ranked between lymph nodes and nontumor tissue in diversity, with V and J gene preferences.

In this sample, this clonotype turned up many times. Its antigen is as yet unknown. TCRdb redid the calling of the multiplex PCR reads with MiXCR, one entry per CDR3 protein. The sample includes about 170,000 distinct CDR3 sequences, around 33% seen only once; the top ten take about 3.8%. V was trimmed by 0 bases and J by 0 bases, leaving 3 bases between them. Germline CDR1 and CDR2: SGHRS and YFSETQ. CDR3 length: 14 amino acids. The lymph nodes were axillary draining lymph nodes from breast cancer patients. The sequencing input was axillary lymph node tissue. This receptor was identified in a female donor with breast cancer. Some clones in this sample may be carry-over from other donors' samples. This rearrangement joins TRBV5-1 to TRBJ1-4; D remains unclear. CDR3 DNA sequence: TGCGCCAGCAGCTTGGCTACAACTAATGAAAAACTGTTTTTT. Amino acid sequence: CASSLATTNEKLFF.